This T cell receptor beta chain was profiled in a study of T cells after yellow fever vaccination. Turning to the study itself: Libraries from low-cell-number fractions were prepared with the SMART-Seq v4 Ultra Low Input RNA kit. Whole-study results and caveats: Clonotypes appearing in both CD4 and CD8 compartments existed, and their share was small.

CDR3 length equals 13 residues. CDR1 and CDR2 (germline): SGHDT, YYEEEE. V was trimmed by 0 bases and J by 1 base, leaving 4 bases between them. MiXCR, applied by TCRdb to the 5' RACE reads, yields one record per CDR3 protein. The sample has about 300,000 distinct CDR3 sequences, approximately 10% seen once. This clonotype was seen many times. Its antigen is currently unknown. The gene calls are TRBV5-6 and TRBJ1-1; the D is unclear. The origin of this receptor is a man younger than 35 who received the YFV17D yellow fever vaccine. The sequencing here drew on CD4+ T cells sorted from PBMCs, taken 5 days after the yellow fever booster vaccination. The CDR3 is CASSLERNTEAFF. The CDR3 coding sequence is TGTGCCAGCAGCTTGGAAAGGAACACTGAAGCTTTCTTT.